The 19 T cell receptor beta chains below come from one sample, sequenced in a study of early T cells in non-severe SARS-CoV-2 infection. One entry per CDR3 protein, called by TCRdb with MiXCR from the 5' RACE reads. Of some 96,000 distinct CDR3 sequences in the sample, roughly 11% are singletons; the top ten hold around 4.7%. Sequencing used whole blood, obtained at baseline. All receptors come from an adult who was a healthcare worker with PCR-confirmed SARS-CoV-2 infection or an uninfected control (not recorded which).

This clonotype was detected a few times. V usage is TRBV30 and J usage is TRBJ2-1; 9 bases align to TRBD1. CDR3 length: 16 amino acids. After removal of 0 bases from V and 3 bases from J, the junction contained 6 bases not matched to a gene. Germline V lookup: CDR1 GTSNPN, CDR2 SVGIG (reference sequence). CDR3 residues: CAWSVRGTGNYNEQFF. In DNA form, the CDR3 reads TGTGCCTGGAGTGTACGGGGGACAGGGAACTACAATGAGCAGTTCTTC.

This clonotype was seen repeatedly, ten times or more. The chain has TRBV4-1 and TRBJ1-2; the D is unclear. The V end was cut by 1 base, the J end by 1 base, with 10 bases between. Germline loops: CDR1 MGHRA, CDR2 YSYEKL. The length of the CDR3 is 15 residues. The CDR3: CASSQVGRYNYGYTF. The CDR3 DNA reads TGCGCCAGCAGCCAAGTAGGGAGATATAACTATGGCTACACCTTC.

The chain carries TRBV7-2 and TRBJ1-4, with 7 bases lining up with TRBD1. Trimming at V came to 3 bases and at J to 5 bases, leaving 3 bases not matched to a gene. This CDR3 contains 14 residues. Germline loops: CDR1 SGHTA, CDR2 FQGNSA. As DNA, the CDR3 is TGTGCCAGCAGCTTTTCGGGACAGAATGAAAAACTGTTTTTT. Its protein is CASSFSGQNEKLFF.

This clonotype was recorded many times. The V call is TRBV4-1, the J call TRBJ1-2; D might be TRBD1 (6 bases). Between the trimmed V and J ends, which lost 4 bases and 3 bases, there was a span of 18 bases. Per germline, CDR1 MGHRA and CDR2 YSYEKL. This CDR3 has 16 amino acids. The CDR3 DNA reads as TGCGCCAGCAGCCGAGGCCCGACAGGATCCGACTATGGCTACACCTTC. It specifies CASSRGPTGSDYGYTF.

This clonotype has a handful of counts. V usage is TRBV12-3 or TRBV12-4 and J usage is TRBJ2-3; TRBD2 matches 11 bases. Unmatched junction bases numbered 7, after V lost 5 bases and J lost 3 bases. This CDR3 has 16 amino acids. The CDR3 DNA sequence: TGTGCCAGCAGTCCCCCGGGACTAGCGGTGACAGATACGCAGTATTTT. It translates to CASSPPGLAVTDTQYF.

V gene TRBV6-2 or TRBV6-3 combines with J gene TRBJ1-1; D not certain. The CDR3 is 14 residues long. Trimming stripped 6 bases from V and 11 bases from J, with 22 bases between. CDR1 is MNHEY, CDR2 SVGEGT, per germline. DNA of the CDR3: TGTGCCAGCAGCTTGCAGTGGCGGAAGCGATTGGCTTTCTTT. This gives the protein CASSLQWRKRLAFF.

The rearrangement uses TRBV13 and TRBJ1-6, with 10 nucleotides matching TRBD1. The V and J ends lost 1 base and 10 bases, in that order; junction bases with no gene match: 4. Germline V gene data show CDR1 as PRHDT and CDR2 as FYEKMQ (reference sequence). This CDR3 has 15 amino acids. The CDR3 region has the DNA TGTGCCAGCAGCTTAGCCGGGACAGGGGTATCACCCCTCCACTTT. This encodes CASSLAGTGVSPLHF.

The chain links TRBV19 to TRBJ2-5, with TRBD1 identical over 7 bases. Trimming took 10 bases from V and 5 from J; bases not matched to a gene: 10. Germline CDR1 reads LNHDA; CDR2 reads SQIVND (reference sequence). The CDR3 runs 13 residues. DNA of the CDR3: TGTGCCACGAACCTAGGGGGCGCGGAGACCCAGTACTTC. Protein product: CATNLGGAETQYF.

The table lists this clonotype with many counts. The chain joins TRBV7-8 to TRBJ2-1; D gene unclear. CDR3 length: 15 residues. Germline V gives CDR1 SGHVS, CDR2 FQNEAQ. Trimming pared 3 bases from V and 3 bases from J, leaving 12 bases between. The CDR3 spells CASSLRLPDYNEQFF. The CDR3, as DNA: TGTGCCAGCAGCTTGAGACTCCCCGACTACAATGAGCAGTTCTTC.

This clonotype has only a few counts. The J gene is TRBJ2-1, the V gene TRBV28; D may be TRBD1 or TRBD2 (5 bases each). Germline V gene sequence: CDR1 MDHEN, CDR2 SYDVKM. The CDR3 spans 16 residues. The V gene lost 10 bases and the J gene lost 2 bases, with 21 bases spanning the gap. This CDR3 is CATFFFGAGTYNEQFF. CDR3 DNA sequence: TGTGCCACCTTTTTTTTTGGGGCGGGTACCTACAATGAGCAGTTCTTC.

The rearrangement uses TRBV7-6 and TRBJ2-1, with 7 positions matching TRBD2. This CDR3 spans 15 amino acids. With V trimmed by 1 base and J by 8 bases, 8 bases remained unmatched. CDR1 and CDR2 (germline): SGHVS, FNYEAQ. The CDR3 DNA is TGTGCCAGCAGCTTAGAACTAGCGCGTGGGGATGAGCAGTTCTTC. Encoded protein: CASSLELARGDEQFF.

CDR3 amino acids: CSVWGGSLNQPQHF. As DNA, the CDR3 is TGCAGTGTCTGGGGGGGATCCCTCAATCAGCCCCAGCATTTT. This rearrangement joins TRBV20-1 to TRBJ1-5, with a possible D match to TRBD1 (5 bases). Trimming removed 7 bases from V and 3 bases from J, with 16 bases in between. Germline V gives CDR1 DFQATT, CDR2 SNEGSKA (reference sequence). This CDR3 spans 14 amino acids.

The V gene is TRBV3-1, the J gene TRBJ2-7; D is uncertain. The CDR3 loop spans 13 amino acids. Germline assignment: CDR1 LGHDT and CDR2 YNNKEL (reference sequence). V lost 6 bases to trimming and J lost 2 bases, with 11 bases between them. The CDR3 here is CASSQQGAYEQYF. The CDR3 DNA reads TGTGCCAGCAGTCAACAAGGTGCCTACGAGCAGTACTTC.

This sequence joins TRBV19 and TRBJ1-1; a possible D gene is TRBD1 (6 bases). Deletions cut 10 bases from V and 6 bases from J, with 18 bases between. In germline, CDR1 is LNHDA, CDR2 SQIVND (reference sequence). The CDR3 runs 13 residues. In DNA form, the CDR3 reads TGTGCCACCCTAAAACAGGGCTTTGCTGAAGCTTTCTTT. Protein product: CATLKQGFAEAFF.

This clonotype has only a few counts. This rearrangement joins TRBV11-2 to TRBJ2-1; D ambiguous. Germline CDR1 and CDR2: SGHAT and FQNNGV. V was clipped by 8 bases and J by 13 bases, with 18 bases between them. CDR3 length: 12 residues. The CDR3 loop reads CASGPQAERQFF. The CDR3 DNA sequence: TGTGCCAGCGGGCCTCAGGCGGAGCGACAGTTCTTC.

This clonotype was detected a few times. This chain connects TRBV7-3 to TRBJ2-1; 9 nucleotides match TRBD2. This CDR3 spans 14 amino acids. With 5 bases clipped from V and 7 bases from J, the junction kept 6 bases outside the gene matches. Germline V gene data show CDR1 as SGHTA and CDR2 as FQGTGA. CDR3 protein: CASSPGLAKNEQFF. The CDR3 coding sequence is TGTGCCAGCAGCCCGGGACTAGCTAAAAATGAGCAGTTCTTC.

This clonotype has just a few counts. J is TRBJ2-5 and V is TRBV7-9, with D maybe TRBD2 (6 bases). Looked up from germline, CDR1 is SEHNR and CDR2 is FQNEAQ (reference sequence). The V end was cut by 6 bases, the J end by 7 bases, with 15 bases between. This CDR3 spans 13 amino acids. CDR3 nucleotides: TGTGCCAGCAGGGACGGACTAACATGGACCCAGTACTTC. This codes for CASRDGLTWTQYF.

The chain links TRBV12-3 or TRBV12-4 to TRBJ1-4, with D tentatively TRBD1 (5 bases). Trimming took 9 bases from V and 4 from J, leaving 9 bases between them. The CDR3 loop spans 12 amino acids. CDR3 amino acids: CASRDFNEKLFF. CDR3 nucleotides: TGTGCCAGTAGGGACTTTAATGAAAAACTGTTTTTT.

This clonotype was counted only a few times. J is TRBJ1-1 and V is TRBV20-1; D gene ambiguous. CDR1 and CDR2 (germline): DFQATT, SNEGSKA (reference sequence). The CDR3 has 16 residues. V lost 0 bases and J 3 bases, leaving 17 bases between the germline ends. CDR3 in amino acids: CSARERSTGGYTEAFF. Here the CDR3 DNA reads TGCAGTGCTAGAGAGAGATCGACTGGCGGGTACACTGAAGCTTTCTTT.